The clone carrying this T cell receptor (beta chain) occurred a few times. Per the original methods: It was from reference gene primer amplification that nucleated cell counts were estimated. TCRdb's copy holds only in-frame clones and misses some; the assay was immunoSEQ multiplex PCR. That table gives V, J and clone size, and the DNA gave D and trimming. The sample consists of about 480,000 clones, nearly 90% of them appearing once. The data were taken from a study of blood T cell repertoires in COVID-19. Categorization into cohorts depended on clinical history that participants reported. The CDR3 is made up of 15 amino acids. V was cut by 3 bases and J by 1 base, with 12 bases left in between. Germline V CDR1 and CDR2: LNHDA, SQIVND (reference sequence).

The V and J genes are TRBV19 and TRBJ1-1, with D tentatively TRBD1 (5 bases). The sample was PBMCs or T cells enriched from blood (not recorded which). The clonotype originates from a woman under 30 with acute COVID-19. The CDR3 spells CASSISRQRNTEAFF. CDR3 in DNA: TGTGCCAGTAGTATTAGCCGACAGAGGAACACTGAAGCTTTCTTT.